The rows below give T cell receptor beta chains drawn from one sample of a study of beta chain features in type 1 diabetes. Only in-frame clones appear in the TCRdb table, and some are missing; sequencing was by immunoSEQ multiplex PCR. The table has roughly 150,000 clones, around 8.4% seen once. The sample comprised central memory CD4+ T cells from blood. These receptors were taken from a woman younger than 30 with type 1 diabetes. The CDR3 runs from the conserved cysteine through the conserved F or W. D genes are given only for firm matches. Some rows mark clone size as missing; the rest say once, few, many or name a class of expanded clone.

size	V	D	J	DNA	CDR3
few	TRBV7-2	.	TRBJ2-1	TGTGCCAGCAGCCGAACTAATTCGGGGCAGTTCTTC	CASSRTNSGQFF
.	TRBV4-3	TRBD2	TRBJ2-4	TGCGCCAGCAGCCAAGGACGGTATCGCGGGAGGAACATTCAGTACTTC	CASSQGRYRGRNIQYF
few	TRBV2	.	TRBJ1-1	TGTGCCAGCAGTTCGACAGAAAACACTGAAGCTTTCTTT	CASSSTENTEAFF
few	TRBV30	.	TRBJ1-5	TGTGCCTGGACTCTAGATAGCAATCAGCCCCAGCATTTT	CAWTLDSNQPQHF
few	TRBV25-1	.	TRBJ2-2	TGTGCCAGCAGTGAATTCGGCCAGGGGAAGACCGGGGAGCTGTTTTTT	CASSEFGQGKTGELFF
.	TRBV7-6	.	TRBJ2-4	TGTGCCAGCAGCTTAGCCCAGGCGGGAAACATTCAGTACTTC	CASSLAQAGNIQYF
once	TRBV5-4	.	TRBJ1-5	TGTGCCAGCAGCCAAGGGGGGGGATTCAATCAGCCCCAGCATTTT	CASSQGGGFNQPQHF
few	TRBV18	TRBD2	TRBJ2-7	TGTGCCAGCTCAGCTCCCGGGACTAGCGTACCCTACGAGCAGTACTTC	CASSAPGTSVPYEQYF
.	TRBV7-2	TRBD1	TRBJ2-1	TGTGCCAGCAGCTTAAGGGGGCAGATAGACAATGAGCAGTTCTTC	CASSLRGQIDNEQFF
few	TRBV7-2	TRBD1	TRBJ1-5	TGTGCCAGCAGCGCTAACCAGGGGGCAGGCCAGCCCCAGCATTTT	CASSANQGAGQPQHF
few	TRBV5-1	TRBD2	TRBJ2-2	TGCGCCAGCAAACTTCTAGCGGGAGAGACCGGGGAGCTGTTTTTT	CASKLLAGETGELFF
.	TRBV2	TRBD1	TRBJ2-5	TGTGCCAGCAGCGACAGGGGGCTGACCCAAGAGACCCAGTACTTC	CASSDRGLTQETQYF
few	TRBV30	TRBD1	TRBJ2-2	TGTGCCTGCCGGGACAGGGGGCGCGGCACCGGGGAGCTGTTTTTT	CACRDRGRGTGELFF
few	TRBV9	TRBD1	TRBJ2-1	TGTGCCAGCAGCGCGGGACAGGGGTCCTACAATGAGCAGTTCTTC	CASSAGQGSYNEQFF
.	TRBV19	.	TRBJ1-1	TGTGCCAGTAGTCTTGGACAGCCTAACACTGAAGCTTTCTTT	CASSLGQPNTEAFF
.	TRBV11-2	TRBD1	TRBJ2-1	TGTGCCAGCAGCTTAGACCAAGGACAGGGGGAGTTCTTC	CASSLDQGQGEFF
.	TRBV11-2	.	TRBJ1-1	TGTGCCAGCAGCTTTACGCGTGACACTGAAGCTTTCTTT	CASSFTRDTEAFF
.	TRBV2	TRBD2	TRBJ2-3	TGTGCCAGCAGCCCGGGAGGCGGCCGCACAGATACGCAGTATTTT	CASSPGGGRTDTQYF
.	TRBV6-6	TRBD1	TRBJ1-1	TGTGCCAGCAGTTTATTAGAGGGGGCGGGAACTGAAGCTTTCTTT	CASSLLEGAGTEAFF
few	TRBV7-9	.	TRBJ2-5	TGTGCCAGCAGCTTAGCCGGGGGCCAAGAGACCCAGTACTTC	CASSLAGGQETQYF
.	TRBV9	.	TRBJ2-2	TGTGCCAGCAGCGCCAACCAGGGCCCCGGGGAGCTGTTTTTT	CASSANQGPGELFF
.	TRBV30	TRBD2	TRBJ2-7	TGTGCCTGGAGTTGGACTAGCGGGAGTCCCTACGAGCAGTACTTC	CAWSWTSGSPYEQYF
.	TRBV23-1	.	TRBJ1-5	TGCGCCAGCCCTGGCGGGGATAGCAATCAGCCCCAGCATTTT	CASPGGDSNQPQHF
.	TRBV4-3	TRBD1	TRBJ2-5	TGCGCCAGCAGCCAGGAGATGGCGACAGGGCAAGAGACCCAGTACTTC	CASSQEMATGQETQYF
.	TRBV29-1	.	TRBJ1-2	TGCAGCGTTGAGGAAAGGATTGGTGGCGGCTATGGCTACACCTTC	CSVEERIGGGYGYTF
.	TRBV7-3	.	TRBJ1-1	TGTGCCAGCAGCTTAAGGGCGGGCAAAGACGCTTTCTTT	CASSLRAGKDAFF
few	TRBV29-1	.	TRBJ2-2	TGCAGCGTTGTTCACGGGATACCCGGGGAGCTGTTTTTT	CSVVHGIPGELFF
.	TRBV6-5	TRBD1	TRBJ1-5	TGTGCCAGCAGCAAAGGGGGCTATCAGCCCCAGCATTTT	CASSKGGYQPQHF